This T cell receptor (beta chain) originates from a study of blood T cell repertoires in COVID-19. CDR3 length: 15 residues. TCRdb's copy holds only in-frame clones and misses some; the assay was immunoSEQ multiplex PCR. The sample carries approximately 150,000 clones, over 75% recorded once. The chain is built from TRBV21-1 and TRBJ1-3; TRBD1 is taken as the D call from the table, unchecked against the DNA. TRBV21-1 is an annotated pseudogene. This sequence was found in a man in his sixties or seventies with acute or convalescent COVID-19. Sequenced sample: peripheral blood. CDR3 sequence reads: CASSKRNTGRNTIYF. Here the CDR3 DNA reads TGTGCCAGCAGCAAAAGAAATACAGGCAGAAACACCATATATTTT.